Listed below are T cell receptor beta chains from one sample, sequenced in a study of T cells in Graves' hyperthyroidism and ophthalmopathy. TCRdb processed the multiplex PCR reads anew with MiXCR; each CDR3 protein has one entry. The data contain approximately 590,000 distinct CDR3 sequences, 15% to 19% of them singletons. The sequencing input was blood. These receptors were taken from a woman younger than 45 with Graves' hyperthyroidism. Both conserved end residues are part of each CDR3. A D gene is named only where the DNA matches it firmly. Size tells how often a clone was seen (once, few, many) or the class of an expanded clone, and some rows leave it out.

few TRBJ2-1 TRBV24-1 TRBD1 TGTGCCACCAGTGATCCGGACAGGGGCCAGTTCTTC CATSDPDRGQFF
NA TRBJ1-2 TRBV7-6 NA TGTGCCAGCAGCTCCGGACTCAACTATGGCTACACCTTC CASSSGLNYGYTF
many TRBJ1-5 TRBV15 TRBD1 TGTGCCACCAGCAGAGCCCCGGGACAGGGGTGGCAGCCCCAGCATTTT CATSRAPGQGWQPQHF
few TRBJ2-6 TRBV3-1 NA TGTGCCAGCAGCCAAGTAAGTGGGAGGTTCTCTGGGGCCAACGTCCTGACTTTC CASSQVSGRFSGANVLTF
many TRBJ1-1 TRBV20-1 NA TGCAGTGCTAGAGATCGTGACGGGACTGAAGCTTTCTTT CSARDRDGTEAFF
NA TRBJ1-1 TRBV7-9 NA TGTGCCAGCAGCCCCGTGCTCACTGAAGCTTTCTTT CASSPVLTEAFF
NA TRBJ2-3 TRBV6-2/TRBV6-3 NA TGTGCCAGCAGTTATGACAGGAGGGGCACAGATACGCAGTATTTT CASSYDRRGTDTQYF
few TRBJ2-7 TRBV27 TRBD2 TGTGCCAGCAGAGAAACGGGGACTAGTAACTTCCACGAGCAGTACTTC CASRETGTSNFHEQYF
many TRBJ2-1 TRBV28 NA TGTGCCAGCAGATTGCAGAGATTGCAAAACAATGAGCAGTTCTTC CASRLQRLQNNEQFF
NA TRBJ1-5 TRBV12-3/TRBV12-4 NA TGTGCCAGCTTGCGGGGTGCAGGGCAGCCCCAGCATTTT CASLRGAGQPQHF
many TRBJ2-3 TRBV28 TRBD2 TGTGCCAGCAGTTCGGGACTAGCGGGACCGATTGGGTTAGATACGCAGTATTTT CASSSGLAGPIGLDTQYF
many TRBJ1-2 TRBV6-6 NA TGTGCCAGCAGTTACTCCGGGGGCATCTATGGCTACACCTTC CASSYSGGIYGYTF
many TRBJ2-3 TRBV5-1 TRBD2 TGCGCCAGCAGCCCCCTGACTAGCGGGAAACCAGATACGCAGTATTTT CASSPLTSGKPDTQYF
many TRBJ1-2 TRBV2 NA TGTGCCAGCAGTGAAGCGGCCTATGGCTACACCTTC CASSEAAYGYTF
many TRBJ1-1 TRBV6-1 NA TGTGCCAGCAGTGCAACCGGGGCCCCGAGGAACACTGAAGCTTTCTTT CASSATGAPRNTEAFF
NA TRBJ2-7 TRBV7-3 TRBD2 TGTGCCAGCAGCAAAACTAGCGGGAGGTTTGACGAGCAGTACTTC CASSKTSGRFDEQYF
many TRBJ1-4 TRBV2 TRBD1 TGTGCCAGCAGAAAGGACAGGAAGAATGAAAAACTGTTTTTT CASRKDRKNEKLFF
many TRBJ2-7 TRBV4-1 TRBD1 TGCGCCAGCAGCCAAGAACGGGACAGGGTATTATACGAGCAGTACTTC CASSQERDRVLYEQYF
few TRBJ2-7 TRBV20-1 NA TGCAGTGCGAGCTTTGGACAGTTTGGCTCCTACGAGCAGTACTTC CSASFGQFGSYEQYF
NA TRBJ2-3 TRBV5-8 TRBD2 TGTGCCAGCAGCGTAGCGGGAGCGGGTCATACGCAGTATTTT CASSVAGAGHTQYF
many TRBJ2-7 TRBV12-3/TRBV12-4 NA TGTGCCAGCAGGCGCTACGAGCAGTACTTC CASRRYEQYF
many TRBJ2-1 TRBV20-1 NA TGCAGTGCTAGTAGGGTGATCTACAATGAGCAGTTCTTC CSASRVIYNEQFF
many TRBJ1-5 TRBV6-2/TRBV6-3 NA TGTGCCAGCAGTTCTTACAGGGCTCGCAATCAGCCCCAGCATTTT CASSSYRARNQPQHF
many TRBJ1-5 TRBV2 NA TGTGCCAGCAGCCCTTGGGGCAATCAGCCCCAGCATTTT CASSPWGNQPQHF
many TRBJ1-5 TRBV12-3/TRBV12-4 TRBD1 TGTGCCAGCAGGGAAGGGGGCGATCAGCCCCAGCATTTT CASREGGDQPQHF
many TRBJ2-3 TRBV29-1 NA TGCAGCGTTGAGGGGGCGGGAGTTACAGATACGCAGTATTTT CSVEGAGVTDTQYF
few TRBJ2-4 TRBV7-9 TRBD1 TGTGCCAGCAGCTACACCAGGGGGAGTAACATTCAGTACTTC CASSYTRGSNIQYF
NA TRBJ2-5 TRBV20-1 NA TGCAGTGCTAGAGATGGCAGTTCGGAGACCCAGTACTTC CSARDGSSETQYF
many TRBJ1-1 TRBV5-1 TRBD1 TGCGCCAGCAGCTTAACAGGGGTTGAGAACACTGAAGCTTTCTTT CASSLTGVENTEAFF
few TRBJ2-3 TRBV2 TRBD2 TGTGCCAGCAGTTTAAGACTAGCGGGAGTCTCAGATACGCAGTATTTT CASSLRLAGVSDTQYF
NA TRBJ1-2 TRBV3-1 NA TGTGCCAGCAGCCATCTTTCGGGTGATGGCTACACCTTC CASSHLSGDGYTF
many TRBJ1-2 TRBV11-1 NA TGTGCCAGCAGCTTATTGGGGCATCTCGCCGGCTACACCTTC CASSLLGHLAGYTF
many TRBJ1-6 TRBV19 TRBD1 TGTGCCAGTAGTTCAACAGGGGATTCACCCCTCCACTTT CASSSTGDSPLHF
NA TRBJ1-1 TRBV4-1 NA TGCGCCAGCAGCCCCGCCCTAGGGGGTATGAACACTGAAGCTTTCTTT CASSPALGGMNTEAFF
many TRBJ1-1 TRBV3-1 NA TGTGCCAGCAGCCTCCACGGGCCCAACACTGAAGCTTTCTTT CASSLHGPNTEAFF
NA TRBJ2-7 TRBV15 NA TGTGCCACCAGCAGAGATCGGGGACCCCTCAATGAGCAGTACTTC CATSRDRGPLNEQYF
few TRBJ1-1 TRBV6-1 NA TGTGCCAGCAGCCTCAGCTGGGGCCCCCTACGAGATGAAGCTTTCTTT CASSLSWGPLRDEAFF
many TRBJ2-7 TRBV18 NA TGTGCCAGCTCACCGCGGGACATGGGCCGCTACGAGCAGTACTTC CASSPRDMGRYEQYF
few TRBJ2-7 TRBV20-1 NA TGCAGTGCTAATAGACAGGAGCCCGGCGAGCAGTACTTC CSANRQEPGEQYF
many TRBJ2-3 TRBV30 NA TGTGCCTTAAGGATCAGCACAGATACGCAGTATTTT CALRISTDTQYF
NA TRBJ2-2 TRBV19 NA TGTGCCAGTAGTATCAACCCCGGAGTCTACACCGGGGAGCTGTTTTTT CASSINPGVYTGELFF
many TRBJ2-3 TRBV12-3/TRBV12-4 TRBD2 TGTGCCAGCAGTTCTAGCGGGGGTAGCACAGATACGCAGTATTTT CASSSSGGSTDTQYF
NA TRBJ2-2 TRBV27 NA TGTGCCAGCAGAAACGGCGGGGACACCGGGGAGCTGTTTTTT CASRNGGDTGELFF
NA TRBJ2-1 TRBV20-1 NA TGCAGTGCTCCCCTGGGTGTGAGCTCCTACAATGAGCAGTTCTTC CSAPLGVSSYNEQFF
many TRBJ2-7 TRBV7-9 TRBD2 TGTGCCAGCAGCACCACCGGGGAGGGCCAAAACGAGCAGTACTTC CASSTTGEGQNEQYF